The 8 T cell receptor beta chains below were found in one sample sequenced in a study of OX40 agonist ivuxolimab in advanced cancers. This table comes from immunoSEQ multiplex PCR, and its TCRdb copy is limited to in-frame clones, with some not included. The sample carries about 20,000 clones, about 88% recorded once. Sequencing was performed on CD4+ or CD8+ T cells sorted from blood, taken in a trial of the OX40 agonist ivuxolimab. These TCRs come from an adult with an advanced solid tumor such as melanoma, head and neck, liver or kidney cancer.

The gene calls are TRBV5-5 and TRBJ2-7; the match to TRBD1 covers 9 bases. J gave up 4 bases and V 3 bases, and 5 bases lay outside the gene matches. CDR3 size: 14 residues. Germline-derived CDR1 and CDR2 are SGHKS and YYEKEE (reference sequence). CDR3 nucleotide sequence: TGTGCCAGCAGCTCACAGGGGGCGGCATACGAGCAGTACTTC. It translates to CASSSQGAAYEQYF.

This chain links TRBV15 with TRBJ2-7; 7 bases align to TRBD1. The germline V gene has CDR1 LNHNV and CDR2 YYDKDF (reference sequence). This CDR3 is built from 13 residues. V trimming: 3 bases; J trimming: 3 bases; junction bases outside the gene matches: 2. CDR3 region: CATSSGQDYEQYF. The DNA for the CDR3 is TGTGCCACCAGCAGCGGACAGGACTACGAGCAGTACTTC.

The chain combines TRBV7-8 with TRBJ1-2, with D uncertain. From germline, CDR1 is SGHVS and CDR2 FQNEAQ. V was clipped by 1 base and J by 8 bases, with 14 bases between them. The CDR3 loop spans 14 amino acids. The CDR3 region has the DNA TGTGCCAGCAGCTTAGTACTCAGGAATGAAGGCTACACCTTC. It codes for CASSLVLRNEGYTF.

The rearrangement joins TRBV7-8 to TRBJ2-1, with 9 positions matching TRBD2. This CDR3 has 16 amino acids. The germline gives CDR1 SGHVS, CDR2 FQNEAQ. The V gene end was trimmed by 1 base and the J gene end by 7 bases; junction bases not matched to a gene: 8. The CDR3 region has the DNA TGTGCCAGCAGCTTAGGTAATAGCGGGAGATGGAATGAGCAGTTCTTC. It codes for CASSLGNSGRWNEQFF.

The gene calls are TRBV5-1 and TRBJ2-3; 9 positions match TRBD2. Germline CDR1 SGHRS, CDR2 YFSETQ. This CDR3 region has 14 residues. J was trimmed by 6 bases and V by 2 bases; bases with no gene match: 4. The CDR3 region is CASSFSGSFDTQYF. CDR3 DNA: TGCGCCAGCAGCTTTAGCGGGAGTTTCGATACGCAGTATTTT.

The chain is built from TRBV13 and TRBJ2-6; possible D gene TRBD1, 5 bases. V lost 3 bases to trimming and J lost 4 bases, with 10 bases between them. The germline V gene encodes CDR1 PRHDT and CDR2 FYEKMQ (reference sequence). The CDR3 has 15 residues. The CDR3 region is CASSFQGHGANVLTF. CDR3 in DNA: TGTGCCAGCAGCTTTCAGGGTCACGGGGCCAACGTCCTGACTTTC.

The chain uses TRBV29-1 and TRBJ1-5; D gene uncertain. Germline V gene sequence: CDR1 SQVTM, CDR2 ANQGSEA. The CDR3 runs to 13 residues. V lost 4 bases and J lost 0, with 7 bases in between. The CDR3 loop reads CSVAQYSNQPQHF. The CDR3 coding sequence is TGCAGCGTTGCACAGTATAGCAATCAGCCCCAGCATTTT.

The chain employs TRBV5-6 and TRBJ1-2; 9 bases match TRBD1. Germline CDR1 SGHDT, CDR2 YYEEEE. The CDR3 totals 14 residues. With 7 bases clipped from V and 0 bases from J, the junction kept 4 bases outside the gene matches. CDR3 nucleotide sequence: TGTGCCAGCGAGGACAGGGGAGCTAACTATGGCTACACCTTC. This codes for CASEDRGANYGYTF. The full variable domain, its missing parts supplied by reference TRBV5-6 and TRBJ1-2, is DAGVTQSPTHLIKTRGQQVTLRCSPKSGHDTVSWYQQALGQGPQFIFQYYEEEERQRGNFPDRFSGHQFPNYSSELNVNALLLGDSALYLCASEDRGANYGYTFGSGTRLTVV.